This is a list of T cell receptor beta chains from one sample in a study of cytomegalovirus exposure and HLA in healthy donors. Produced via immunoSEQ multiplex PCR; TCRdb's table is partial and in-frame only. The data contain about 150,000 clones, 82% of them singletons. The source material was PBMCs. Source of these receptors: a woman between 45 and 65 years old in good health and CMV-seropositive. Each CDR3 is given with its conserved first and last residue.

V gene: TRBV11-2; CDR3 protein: CASSLEPGQGSPLGYEQYF
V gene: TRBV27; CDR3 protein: CASSSYRTGELFF
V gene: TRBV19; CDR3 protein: CASTKTGGDRVGEQYF
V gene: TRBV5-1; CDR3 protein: CASSPRTGSYNEQFF
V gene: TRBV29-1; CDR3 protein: CSVGSSGEAFF
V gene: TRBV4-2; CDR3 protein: CASSQGLGGGARYEQYF
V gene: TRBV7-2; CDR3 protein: CASSVYPGLAGVDTQYF
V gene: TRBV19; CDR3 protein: CASSTSTSSYEQYF
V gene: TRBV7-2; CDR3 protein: CASSLVGTAGELFF
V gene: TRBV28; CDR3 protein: CASSLIPFRGQNTEAFF
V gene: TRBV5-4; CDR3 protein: CASSRGGGRYNEQFF
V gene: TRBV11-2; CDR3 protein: CASSRRTGVYNEQFF
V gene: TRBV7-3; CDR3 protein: CASSSRVGNEQFF
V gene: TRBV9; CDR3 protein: CASSVVARFDNEQFF
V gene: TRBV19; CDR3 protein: CASSSGNNSPLHF
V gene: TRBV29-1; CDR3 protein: CSVAGQLPYGYTF
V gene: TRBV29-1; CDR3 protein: CSVKGLPTDTQYF
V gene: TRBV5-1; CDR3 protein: CASSRTSGGYEQFF
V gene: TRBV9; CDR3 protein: CASSFGTTGNEKLFF
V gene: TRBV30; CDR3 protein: CAWSGGGTVTVGTEAFF
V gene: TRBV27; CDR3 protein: CASRGRLAGGATQYF
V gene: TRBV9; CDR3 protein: CASSVGGLFNTEAFF
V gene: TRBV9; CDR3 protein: CASSALAGGPDTQYF
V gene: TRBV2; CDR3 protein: CASSGHPKTDTQYF
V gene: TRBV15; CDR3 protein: CATSATLANEQYF
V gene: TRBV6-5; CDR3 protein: CASRKLSSYEQYF
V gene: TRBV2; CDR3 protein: CASSSGLAENEKLFF
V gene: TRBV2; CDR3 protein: CASSRLYNSNQPQHF
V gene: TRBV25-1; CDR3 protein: CASRGGVVTDTQYF
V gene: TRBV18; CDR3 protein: CASSPDRVAYEQYF
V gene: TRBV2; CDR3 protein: CASRETSQVNTEAFF
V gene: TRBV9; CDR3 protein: CASSGGGAYNEQFF
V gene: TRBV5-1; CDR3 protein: CASSLTPGNPYGYTF
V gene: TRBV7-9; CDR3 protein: CASSSTGGRETQYF
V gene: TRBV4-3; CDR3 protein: CASSPTGYPTDTQYF
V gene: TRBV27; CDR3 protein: CASSPRTSGGPGELFF
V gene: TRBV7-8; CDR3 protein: CASSRGQGGEAFF
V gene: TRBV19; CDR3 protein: CASRRDRERSNQPQHF
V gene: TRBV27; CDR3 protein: CASSLDRKGYGYTF
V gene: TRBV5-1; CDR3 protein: CASSLEGDLYEQYF
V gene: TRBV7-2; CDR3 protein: CASSLYRDTEAFF
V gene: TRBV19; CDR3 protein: CASSMLGLAAFTNTGELFF
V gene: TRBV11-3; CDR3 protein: CASSATGASIHEQYF
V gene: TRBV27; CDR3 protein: CASSSWWVAGGPVGDNEQFF
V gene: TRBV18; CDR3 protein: CASSPPGGGQSTDTQYF
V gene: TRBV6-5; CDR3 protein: CASSYGTTTEAFF
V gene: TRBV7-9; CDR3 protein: CASSPGSYNEQFF
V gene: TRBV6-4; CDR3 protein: CASSPGTRLTDTQYF
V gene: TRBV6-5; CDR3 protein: CASSGDSYEQYF
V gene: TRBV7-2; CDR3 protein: CASSPQRGEKLFF
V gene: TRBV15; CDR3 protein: CATSRDRGQGRDTQYF
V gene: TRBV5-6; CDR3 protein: CASSLGGQGMDTQYF
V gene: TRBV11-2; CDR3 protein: CASSLVGRGQNTEAFF
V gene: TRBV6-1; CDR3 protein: CASSTGVREKLFF